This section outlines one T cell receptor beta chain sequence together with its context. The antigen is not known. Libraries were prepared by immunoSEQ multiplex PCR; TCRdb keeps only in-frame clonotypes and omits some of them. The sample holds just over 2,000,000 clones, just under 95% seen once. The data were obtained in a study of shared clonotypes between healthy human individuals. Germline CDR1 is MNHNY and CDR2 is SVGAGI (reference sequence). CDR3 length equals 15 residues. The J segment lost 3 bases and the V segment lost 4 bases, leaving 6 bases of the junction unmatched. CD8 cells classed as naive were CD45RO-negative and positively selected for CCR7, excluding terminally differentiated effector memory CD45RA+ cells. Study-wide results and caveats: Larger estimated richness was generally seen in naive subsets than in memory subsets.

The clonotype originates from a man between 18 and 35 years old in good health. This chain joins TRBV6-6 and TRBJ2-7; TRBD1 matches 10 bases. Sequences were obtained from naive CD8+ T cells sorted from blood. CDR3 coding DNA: TGTGCCAGCAGTTCCGCGGGACAGGGGCTCTACGAGCAGTACTTC. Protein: CASSSAGQGLYEQYF.